One sample yielded the 2 T cell receptor beta chains listed below, sequenced in a study of T cell responses to AZD1222 COVID-19 vaccine. Clones were sequenced by immunoSEQ multiplex PCR, and TCRdb holds only the in-frame ones, with some missing. The sample contains approximately 77,000 clones, around 92% of which appear only once. This specimen was peripheral blood, taken on day 0 of MenACWY control vaccination. Receptor source: an adult in good health.

The V and J genes are TRBV28 and TRBJ2-1; TRBD2 aligns across 9 bases. The CDR3 has 14 amino acids. Germline CDR1 and CDR2: MDHEN and SYDVKM. The V and J ends lost 9 bases and 7 bases, in that order; junction bases with no gene match: 10. Written as DNA, the CDR3 is TGTGCCAGTAGGCGCGGGGGGGTCTTGAATGAGCAGTTCTTC. Translation gives CASRRGGVLNEQFF.

The chain employs TRBV7-6 and TRBJ1-2; D possibly corresponds to TRBD1 (5 bases). Germline V gene lookup returns CDR1 SGHVS and CDR2 FNYEAQ. This CDR3 is 17 amino acids long. V lost 1 base to trimming and J lost 3 bases, with 18 bases between them. As DNA, the CDR3 is TGTGCCAGCAGCTTAGTATCTACAGGCGTCCCAGACTATGGCTACACCTTC. Encoded protein: CASSLVSTGVPDYGYTF.